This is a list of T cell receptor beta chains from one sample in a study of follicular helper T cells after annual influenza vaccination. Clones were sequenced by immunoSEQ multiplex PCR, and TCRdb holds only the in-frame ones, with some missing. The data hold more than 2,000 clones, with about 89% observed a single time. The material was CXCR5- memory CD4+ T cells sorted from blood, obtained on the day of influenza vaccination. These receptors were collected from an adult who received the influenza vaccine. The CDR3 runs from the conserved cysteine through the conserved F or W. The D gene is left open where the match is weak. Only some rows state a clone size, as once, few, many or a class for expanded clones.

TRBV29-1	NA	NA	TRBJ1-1	TGCAGCGTCCATCTGAACACTGAAGCTTTCTTT	CSVHLNTEAFF
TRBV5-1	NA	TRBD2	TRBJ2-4	TGCGCCAGCAGCTTGTCGGCAGGCTCAACTAGCGGGGGGGCCGGGGACATTCAGTACTTC	CASSLSAGSTSGGAGDIQYF
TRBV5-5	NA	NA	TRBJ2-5	TGTGCCAGCAGCAAGTCGGGTGCGAGCGAGACCCAGTACTTC	CASSKSGASETQYF
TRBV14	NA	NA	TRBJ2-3	TGTGCCAGCAGCCCCACCCGCCGAGGCACAGATACGCAGTATTTT	CASSPTRRGTDTQYF
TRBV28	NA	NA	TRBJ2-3	TGTGCCAGCAGTTTATCTAAAGGGAGCGCAGATACGCAGTATTTT	CASSLSKGSADTQYF
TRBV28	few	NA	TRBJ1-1	TGTGCCAGCAGTTTAAGGAATGGGGTAGGGACTGAAGCTTTCTTT	CASSLRNGVGTEAFF
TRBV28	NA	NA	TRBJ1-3	TGTGCCAGCAGTTTCGGAGGGGCCTACTCTGGAAACACCATATATTTT	CASSFGGAYSGNTIYF
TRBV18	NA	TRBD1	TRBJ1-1	TGTGCCAGCTCACTAAGGACAGGAGATAACACTGAAGCTTTCTTT	CASSLRTGDNTEAFF
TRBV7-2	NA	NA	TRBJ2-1	TGTGCCAGCAGCTTAGCCCCCCCGGTCGACTACTTCAATGAGCAGTTCTTC	CASSLAPPVDYFNEQFF
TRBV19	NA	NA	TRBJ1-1	TGTGCCAGTAGTACCCTGGGGGGGGCCACTGAAGCTTTCTTT	CASSTLGGATEAFF
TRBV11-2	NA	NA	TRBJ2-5	TGTGCCAGCAGCTTAGAACCGTGGGACCACTTGGGGACCCAGTACTTC	CASSLEPWDHLGTQYF
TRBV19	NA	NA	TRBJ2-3	TGTGCCAGTAGTATAGGCGATACGCAGTATTTT	CASSIGDTQYF
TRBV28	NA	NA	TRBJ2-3	TGTGCCAGCAGCACGGTGGATACGCAGTATTTT	CASSTVDTQYF
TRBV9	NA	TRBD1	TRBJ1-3	TGTGCCAGCAGCGCAGGGGGAGGAAACACCATATATTTT	CASSAGGGNTIYF
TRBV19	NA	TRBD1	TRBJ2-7	TGTGCCAGTAGACCCGATAAGACAGGGACAGAAGAGCAGTACTTC	CASRPDKTGTEEQYF
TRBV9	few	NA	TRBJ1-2	TGTGCCAGCAGCTTGGGTGAGGAACCCAGGTATGGCTACACCTTC	CASSLGEEPRYGYTF
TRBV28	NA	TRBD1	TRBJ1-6	TGTGCCAGCAGGCTCCGGGACAGACTTAATTCACCCCTCCACTTT	CASRLRDRLNSPLHF
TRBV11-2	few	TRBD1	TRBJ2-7	TGTGCCAGCAGCCCCGGGACAGGGATCGCCTACGAGCAGTACTTC	CASSPGTGIAYEQYF
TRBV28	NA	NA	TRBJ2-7	TGTGCCAGCAATTCCCGTTCCTACGAGCAGTACTTC	CASNSRSYEQYF
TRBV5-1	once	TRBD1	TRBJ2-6	TGCGCCAGCAGCCCCCGACAGGGGTATATGGGTACTGGGGCCAACGTCCTGACTTTC	CASSPRQGYMGTGANVLTF
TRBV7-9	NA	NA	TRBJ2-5	TGTGCCAGCAGCTTAGGGGTGGCGGAGACCCAGTACTTC	CASSLGVAETQYF
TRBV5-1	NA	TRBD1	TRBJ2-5	TGCGCCAGCAGCTCGGGACAGCAAGAGACCCAGTACTTC	CASSSGQQETQYF
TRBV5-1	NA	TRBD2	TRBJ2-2	TGCGCCAGCAGCTTGGGACTAGCGGGGGTCACCGGGGAGCTGTTTTTT	CASSLGLAGVTGELFF
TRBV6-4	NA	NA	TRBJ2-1	TGTGCCAGCTCCCTCGGCGGGACATCTACCGATGAGCAGTTCTTC	CASSLGGTSTDEQFF
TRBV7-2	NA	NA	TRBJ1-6	TGTGCCAGCAGCCACCGGGACTCATATTCACCCCTCCACTTT	CASSHRDSYSPLHF
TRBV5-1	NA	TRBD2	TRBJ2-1	TGCGCCAGCAGCCAGACTAGCGGAGTCTACAATGAGCAGTTCTTC	CASSQTSGVYNEQFF
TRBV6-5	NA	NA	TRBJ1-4	TGTGCCAGCAGTTACTCTTCCCGTGAAAAACTGTTTTTT	CASSYSSREKLFF
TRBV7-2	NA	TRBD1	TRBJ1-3	TGTGCCAGCAGCTCTCGGGGACAGTTCGGAAACACCATATATTTT	CASSSRGQFGNTIYF
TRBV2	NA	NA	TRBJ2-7	TGTGCCAGCAGTGAGGGCAGCCTTGGCTACGAGCAGTACTTC	CASSEGSLGYEQYF
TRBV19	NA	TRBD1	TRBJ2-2	TGTGCCAGTACCCGGACAGGGATGAACACCGGGGAGCTGTTTTTT	CASTRTGMNTGELFF
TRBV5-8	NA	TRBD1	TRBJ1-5	TGTGCCAGCAGCTTGTTCCGCGGACAGGCCTCAACGCCCCAGCATTTT	CASSLFRGQASTPQHF
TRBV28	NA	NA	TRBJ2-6	TGTGCCAGCAATTTCCCGGGAGCCAACGTCCTGACTTTC	CASNFPGANVLTF
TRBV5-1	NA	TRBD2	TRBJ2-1	TGCGCCAGCAGCCCCCCAGAGCGGGGGCGCTACAATGAGCAGTTCTTC	CASSPPERGRYNEQFF